These T cell receptor beta chains were read from a single sample in a study of beta chain features in type 1 diabetes. The assay was immunoSEQ multiplex PCR, and TCRdb's table has in-frame clones only and misses some. The sample has about 400,000 clones, around 12% seen once. Sequencing input: naive CD4+ T cells from blood. The receptors originated from a woman between 18 and 30 years old with type 1 diabetes. The CDR3 runs from the conserved cysteine through the conserved F or W. Fields, in order: V gene, J gene, clone size, D gene, CDR3 protein, CDR3 DNA. D genes are given only for firm matches. The size field is filled for only some rows; it gives once, few, many or a size class.

v_call: TRBV14
j_call: TRBJ2-5
clone_size: -
d_call: -
cdr3_aa: CASSLPGETQYF
cdr3_nt: TGTGCCAGCAGCCTACCGGGAGAGACCCAGTACTTC

v_call: TRBV28
j_call: TRBJ1-1
clone_size: -
d_call: -
cdr3_aa: CASSLPPRTEAFF
cdr3_nt: TGTGCCAGCAGTTTGCCTCCCAGAACTGAAGCTTTCTTT

v_call: TRBV27
j_call: TRBJ1-5
clone_size: few
d_call: -
cdr3_aa: CASRAVSNQPQHF
cdr3_nt: TGTGCCAGCAGGGCAGTTAGCAATCAGCCCCAGCATTTT

v_call: TRBV5-4
j_call: TRBJ2-4
clone_size: -
d_call: TRBD2
cdr3_aa: CASSPGGWTEVNIQYF
cdr3_nt: TGTGCCAGCAGCCCGGGGGGGTGGACAGAGGTAAACATTCAGTACTTC

v_call: TRBV15
j_call: TRBJ1-5
clone_size: few
d_call: -
cdr3_aa: CATSSGGPNQPQHF
cdr3_nt: TGTGCCACCAGCAGCGGGGGACCTAATCAGCCCCAGCATTTT

v_call: TRBV28
j_call: TRBJ2-7
clone_size: -
d_call: -
cdr3_aa: CASSLSGTLPYEQYF
cdr3_nt: TGTGCCAGCAGTTTGTCCGGGACACTTCCCTACGAGCAGTACTTC

v_call: TRBV9
j_call: TRBJ1-2
clone_size: -
d_call: -
cdr3_aa: CASSVGAGNGYTF
cdr3_nt: TGTGCCAGCAGCGTAGGAGCGGGGAATGGCTACACCTTC

v_call: TRBV18
j_call: TRBJ2-3
clone_size: -
d_call: TRBD2
cdr3_aa: CASRLAGGDTQYF
cdr3_nt: TGTGCCAGCCGCTTAGCGGGAGGAGACACGCAGTATTTT

v_call: TRBV7-2
j_call: TRBJ1-1
clone_size: -
d_call: -
cdr3_aa: CASDKGVSRTEAFF
cdr3_nt: TGTGCCAGCGACAAGGGAGTTAGTAGGACTGAAGCTTTCTTT

v_call: TRBV7-9
j_call: TRBJ1-2
clone_size: few
d_call: TRBD1
cdr3_aa: CASSATGGADYGYTF
cdr3_nt: TGTGCCAGCAGCGCTACAGGGGGCGCGGACTATGGCTACACCTTC

v_call: TRBV21-1
j_call: TRBJ2-4
clone_size: -
d_call: -
cdr3_aa: CASSNLTSGPRSAKNIQYF
cdr3_nt: TGTGCCAGCAGCAACCTGACTAGCGGGCCTAGGTCGGCCAAAAACATTCAGTACTTC

v_call: TRBV29-1
j_call: TRBJ2-7
clone_size: few
d_call: TRBD2
cdr3_aa: CSVEGLAGPLNEQYF
cdr3_nt: TGCAGCGTTGAAGGCTTAGCGGGACCCCTTAACGAGCAGTACTTC

v_call: TRBV27
j_call: TRBJ1-2
clone_size: few
d_call: TRBD1
cdr3_aa: CASREGQEALGYTF
cdr3_nt: TGTGCCAGCAGAGAAGGACAGGAGGCCCTTGGCTACACCTTC

v_call: TRBV5-1
j_call: TRBJ2-1
clone_size: -
d_call: TRBD2
cdr3_aa: CASSLAAGGRDEQFF
cdr3_nt: TGCGCCAGCAGCTTGGCAGCGGGAGGGCGCGATGAGCAGTTCTTC

v_call: TRBV5-5
j_call: TRBJ2-7
clone_size: few
d_call: -
cdr3_aa: CASSRQGGGTYEQYF
cdr3_nt: TGTGCCAGCAGCAGACAGGGAGGAGGGACCTACGAGCAGTACTTC

v_call: TRBV9
j_call: TRBJ2-3
clone_size: few
d_call: -
cdr3_aa: CASTAGGTSTDTQYF
cdr3_nt: TGTGCCAGCACCGCAGGCGGGACTAGCACAGATACGCAGTATTTT

v_call: TRBV4-3
j_call: TRBJ1-2
clone_size: few
d_call: -
cdr3_aa: CASSPTISGGSSYGYTF
cdr3_nt: TGCGCCAGCAGCCCGACCATATCGGGGGGCAGTTCTTATGGCTACACCTTC

v_call: TRBV11-3
j_call: TRBJ1-3
clone_size: -
d_call: TRBD1
cdr3_aa: CASSSRTGSTVLTGNTIYF
cdr3_nt: TGTGCCAGCAGCTCCCGGACAGGGAGTACTGTATTAACTGGAAACACCATATATTTT

v_call: TRBV15
j_call: TRBJ2-1
clone_size: -
d_call: -
cdr3_aa: CATSRDRVAFTFF
cdr3_nt: TGTGCCACCAGCAGAGATCGGGTAGCGTTTACTTTCTTC

v_call: TRBV7-8
j_call: TRBJ1-1
clone_size: few
d_call: -
cdr3_aa: CASSREQANTEAFF
cdr3_nt: TGTGCCAGCAGCAGGGAACAGGCGAACACTGAAGCTTTCTTT

v_call: TRBV29-1
j_call: TRBJ1-2
clone_size: few
d_call: -
cdr3_aa: CSVTLGQGAYGYTF
cdr3_nt: TGCAGCGTTACCCTAGGACAAGGGGCCTATGGCTACACCTTC

v_call: TRBV11-2
j_call: TRBJ2-5
clone_size: -
d_call: -
cdr3_aa: CASSPYQETQYF
cdr3_nt: TGTGCCAGCAGCCCGTACCAAGAGACCCAGTACTTC

v_call: TRBV9
j_call: TRBJ2-1
clone_size: few
d_call: -
cdr3_aa: CASSVAGTDLGNEQFF
cdr3_nt: TGTGCCAGCAGCGTAGCAGGTACGGATCTGGGCAATGAGCAGTTCTTC

v_call: TRBV9
j_call: TRBJ2-5
clone_size: few
d_call: -
cdr3_aa: CASSAGYGETQYF
cdr3_nt: TGTGCCAGCAGCGCCGGGTATGGGGAGACCCAGTACTTC

v_call: TRBV25-1
j_call: TRBJ2-7
clone_size: -
d_call: -
cdr3_aa: CASSEHRAYEQYF
cdr3_nt: TGTGCCAGCAGTGAGCACAGGGCCTACGAGCAGTACTTC

v_call: TRBV7-2
j_call: TRBJ2-7
clone_size: -
d_call: TRBD2
cdr3_aa: CASSFRREGRPEQYF
cdr3_nt: TGTGCCAGCAGCTTTCGGCGGGAGGGCCGCCCCGAGCAGTACTTC

v_call: TRBV5-1
j_call: TRBJ2-1
clone_size: -
d_call: -
cdr3_aa: CASSLGSINEQFF
cdr3_nt: TGCGCCAGCAGCCTCGGGTCCATCAATGAGCAGTTCTTC

v_call: TRBV5-1
j_call: TRBJ2-7
clone_size: -
d_call: -
cdr3_aa: CASSFRGSNYEQYF
cdr3_nt: TGCGCCAGCAGCTTCCGGGGGAGTAACTACGAGCAGTACTTC

v_call: TRBV7-2
j_call: TRBJ2-2
clone_size: -
d_call: -
cdr3_aa: CASSLGSSTGELFF
cdr3_nt: TGTGCCAGCAGCTTAGGGTCGAGCACCGGGGAGCTGTTTTTT

v_call: TRBV19
j_call: TRBJ1-5
clone_size: -
d_call: TRBD1
cdr3_aa: CASSIIGTGGQPQHF
cdr3_nt: TGTGCCAGTAGTATTATCGGGACAGGGGGTCAGCCCCAGCATTTT

v_call: TRBV9
j_call: TRBJ2-3
clone_size: -
d_call: -
cdr3_aa: CASSAGTPGVWDTQYF
cdr3_nt: TGTGCCAGCAGCGCAGGAACCCCGGGGGTCTGGGATACGCAGTATTTT

v_call: TRBV5-1
j_call: TRBJ2-1
clone_size: few
d_call: -
cdr3_aa: CASSLEGGISYNEQFF
cdr3_nt: TGCGCCAGCAGCTTGGAGGGCGGGATCTCCTACAATGAGCAGTTCTTC

v_call: TRBV2
j_call: TRBJ2-1
clone_size: -
d_call: -
cdr3_aa: CASSPGQVVRNEQFF
cdr3_nt: TGTGCCAGCAGCCCCGGCCAAGTCGTCAGGAATGAGCAGTTCTTC

v_call: TRBV4-3
j_call: TRBJ1-4
clone_size: few
d_call: -
cdr3_aa: CASSQDFGSFNEKLFF
cdr3_nt: TGCGCCAGCAGCCAAGACTTCGGGAGCTTTAATGAAAAACTGTTTTTT

v_call: TRBV7-7
j_call: TRBJ2-2
clone_size: -
d_call: -
cdr3_aa: CASSLAEYTGELFF
cdr3_nt: TGTGCCAGCAGCTTAGCAGAGTACACCGGGGAGCTGTTTTTT

v_call: TRBV18
j_call: TRBJ1-5
clone_size: few
d_call: -
cdr3_aa: CASSPGGGNQPQHF
cdr3_nt: TGTGCCAGCTCACCAGGCGGTGGCAATCAGCCCCAGCATTTT

v_call: TRBV25-1
j_call: TRBJ2-7
clone_size: few
d_call: -
cdr3_aa: CASSPRPDTTYEQYF
cdr3_nt: TGTGCCAGCTCACCGAGACCCGACACCACCTACGAGCAGTACTTC

v_call: TRBV19
j_call: TRBJ1-1
clone_size: -
d_call: -
cdr3_aa: CASMQGWAEAFF
cdr3_nt: TGTGCCAGTATGCAGGGTTGGGCCGAAGCTTTCTTT

v_call: TRBV30
j_call: TRBJ2-6
clone_size: -
d_call: -
cdr3_aa: CAWRGKGGNVLTF
cdr3_nt: TGTGCCTGGAGGGGGAAAGGAGGCAACGTCCTGACTTTC

v_call: TRBV5-1
j_call: TRBJ2-5
clone_size: -
d_call: TRBD1
cdr3_aa: CASRQGQETQYF
cdr3_nt: TGCGCCTCCAGACAGGGCCAAGAGACCCAGTACTTC